The 31 T cell receptor beta chains listed next were all sequenced from one sample in a study of cytomegalovirus exposure and HLA in healthy donors. In the PCR, 60 Vbeta and 13 Jbeta primers were used. The repertoire was sequenced with immunoSEQ multiplex PCR; TCRdb's copy has only in-frame clones and lacks some. This table holds under 100,000 clones, around 78% found once. Sequencing was carried out using PBMCs. The receptors derive from a man younger than 30 in good health and CMV-seropositive.

The rearrangement uses TRBV5-4 and TRBJ2-2; 8 bases align to TRBD1. Germline V CDR1 and CDR2: SGHNT, YYREEE (reference sequence). Losses at the gene ends were 3 bases for V and 1 base for J; bases not matched to a gene: 5. The CDR3 length is 16 residues. Written as DNA, the CDR3 is TGTGCCAGCAGCTCGGCGGGGACAGGGAACACCGGGGAGCTGTTTTTT. Translation gives CASSSAGTGNTGELFF.

The table lists this clone with a count of one. The V call is TRBV5-4, the J call TRBJ1-1, with TRBD1 as a possible D gene (6 bases). There are 15 residues in the CDR3. V lost 4 bases, J lost 4 bases, and 17 bases lay in between. CDR1 is SGHNT and CDR2 is YYREEE in the germline V gene (reference sequence). The CDR3 here is CASSGGWGGPTEAFF. The CDR3 nucleotides read TGTGCCAGCAGCGGGGGCTGGGGGGGACCCACTGAAGCTTTCTTT.

This chain uses TRBV27 with TRBJ2-7; no reliable D call. This CDR3 spans 11 amino acids. The V end was cut by 4 bases, the J end by 4 bases, with 5 bases between. CDR1 MNHEY and CDR2 SMNVEV come from the germline V gene (reference sequence). The CDR3 bases are TGTGCCAGCAGTTATAGATACGAGCAGTACTTC. Protein: CASSYRYEQYF.

The chain has TRBV6-1 and TRBJ2-6, with D unresolved. Per the germline V gene, CDR1 is MNHNS and CDR2 is SASEGT. V lost 5 bases, J lost 0 bases, and 8 bases lay in between. This CDR3 has 15 residues. CDR3 in DNA: TGTGCCAGCAGTCTCGAGATCTCTGGGGCCAACGTCCTGACTTTC. Amino acid sequence: CASSLEISGANVLTF.

This clone turned up a few times. The rearrangement uses TRBV11-2 and TRBJ1-2, with TRBD1 matching 9 bases. Trimming at V came to 5 bases and at J to 2 bases, leaving 3 bases not matched to a gene. This CDR3 has 14 amino acids. Germline assignment: CDR1 SGHAT and CDR2 FQNNGV. In nucleotides, the CDR3 is TGTGCCAGCAGCCCAACAGGGGGCAACTATGGCTACACCTTC. Its translation: CASSPTGGNYGYTF.

This clone was seen just once. The rearrangement joins TRBV29-1 to TRBJ1-1; maybe TRBD1 (5 bases). V was shortened by 8 bases and J by 3 bases, with 16 bases between the two germline ends. The germline CDR1 and CDR2 sequences are SQVTM and ANQGSEA. The CDR3 totals 13 residues. CDR3 nucleotide sequence: TGCAGCCTCAGGACGGGGGGGGACACTGAAGCTTTCTTT. It is translated as CSLRTGGDTEAFF.

In regard to this clone: Other DNA sequences in this specimen translate into the identical CDR3. The chain links TRBV29-1 to TRBJ1-5; 7 nucleotides agree with TRBD1. Losses at the gene ends were 4 bases for V and 1 base for J; bases not matched to a gene: 1. CDR3 length equals 13 residues. Germline V gene lookup returns CDR1 SQVTM and CDR2 ANQGSEA. The CDR3 sequence: CSVGQGSNQPQHF. CDR3 bases: TGCAGCGTTGGACAGGGCAGCAATCAGCCCCAGCATTTT.

J is TRBJ2-1 and V is TRBV15, with D maybe TRBD2 (5 bases). V was trimmed by 1 base and J by 5 bases, leaving 6 bases between them. Per germline, CDR1 LNHNV and CDR2 YYDKDF (reference sequence). This CDR3 is built from 13 residues. CDR3 amino acids: CATSRAADNEQFF. The CDR3 DNA sequence: TGTGCCACCAGCAGAGCAGCGGACAATGAGCAGTTCTTC.

This rearrangement joins TRBV5-1 to TRBJ2-5, with 8 bases aligning to TRBD2. This CDR3 contains 14 residues. The germline CDR1 and CDR2 sequences are SGHRS and YFSETQ. With 6 bases clipped from V and 4 bases from J, the junction kept 8 bases outside the gene matches. CDR3 nucleotides: TGCGCCAGCACCATGGGACTAGTAGGAGAGACCCAGTACTTC. Its translation: CASTMGLVGETQYF.

CDR3 loop: CSVEHVSEQYF. The CDR3 DNA reads as TGCAGCGTTGAGCACGTTAGCGAGCAGTACTTC. The V and J genes are TRBV29-1 and TRBJ2-7; D not resolved. Trimming left V 3 bases short and J 6 bases short, with 9 bases between. CDR3 length equals 11 residues. CDR1 is SQVTM, CDR2 ANQGSEA, per germline.

V is TRBV7-9 and J is TRBJ1-5; 8 bases are a match to TRBD1. V gave up 3 bases and J gave up 3 bases; unmatched junction bases: 7. CDR1 SEHNR and CDR2 FQNEAQ come from the germline V gene (reference sequence). This CDR3 has 16 residues. Here the CDR3 DNA reads TGTGCCAGCAGCTTGGGGACAGGCCGCCTCAATCAGCCCCAGCATTTT. Translation gives CASSLGTGRLNQPQHF.

This chain uses TRBV13 with TRBJ1-1; perhaps TRBD1 as D (5 bases). The CDR3 is made up of 14 amino acids. The V gene lost 4 bases and the J gene lost 9 bases, with 18 bases spanning the gap. Germline CDR1 reads PRHDT; CDR2 reads FYEKMQ (reference sequence). CDR3 amino acids: CASSSSLVGGKAFF. As DNA, the CDR3 is TGTGCCAGCAGCTCGTCGTTAGTCGGGGGGAAAGCTTTCTTT.

The gene calls are TRBV28 and TRBJ2-3, with a possible D match to TRBD2 (7 bases). V lost 5 bases to trimming and J lost 1 base, with 16 bases between them. The CDR3 length is 16 residues. The germline gives CDR1 MDHEN, CDR2 SYDVKM. CDR3 nucleotide sequence: TGTGCCAGCAGTAGAAGGGGGGGAGGCGGCACAGATACGCAGTATTTT. Its protein is CASSRRGGGGTDTQYF.

The V call is TRBV7-2, the J call TRBJ2-1; 8 positions agree with TRBD2. The V gene's germline CDR1 is SGHTA and CDR2 FQGNSA. There are 17 residues in the CDR3. V gave up 5 bases and J gave up 3 bases; unmatched junction bases: 12. The CDR3 loop reads CASSQRGGTSVYNEQFF. As DNA, the CDR3 is TGTGCCAGCAGCCAAAGGGGAGGGACTAGTGTCTACAATGAGCAGTTCTTC.

The chain carries TRBV5-6 and TRBJ2-3; 7 bases align to TRBD2. The CDR3 sequence is 15 residues long. Trimming removed 4 bases from V and 7 bases from J; junction bases left unmatched: 12. Per germline, CDR1 SGHDT and CDR2 YYEEEE. This CDR3 is CASSPFLADLNTQYF. For the CDR3, the DNA is TGTGCCAGCAGCCCGTTCCTAGCGGATCTGAATACGCAGTATTTT.

V and J are TRBV27 and TRBJ2-7; weak D call: TRBD1 (6 bases). V gave up 8 bases and J gave up 5 bases, with 16 bases separating them. The germline CDR1 and CDR2 sequences are MNHEY and SMNVEV (reference sequence). The CDR3 contains 13 residues. In DNA form, the CDR3 reads TGTGCCAGCGTAGCTTCTGGGGGCCACGAGCAGTACTTC. The encoded protein is CASVASGGHEQYF.

The chain links TRBV6-5 to TRBJ2-7; 7 bases line up with TRBD2. Losses at the gene ends were 6 bases for V and 0 bases for J; bases not matched to a gene: 5. The CDR3 sequence is 14 residues long. In germline, CDR1 is MNHEY, CDR2 SVGAGI. Written as DNA, the CDR3 is TGTGCCAGCAGACCGGGAGGCCGCTCCTACGAGCAGTACTTC. Amino acid sequence: CASRPGGRSYEQYF.

The gene calls are TRBV11-2 and TRBJ2-7; D perhaps matches TRBD1 (6 bases). CDR1 and CDR2 from the germline V gene are SGHAT and FQNNGV. Trimming removed 2 bases from V and 3 bases from J, with 14 bases in between. The CDR3 is 15 amino acids. The CDR3 spells CASSLPQGSVYEQYF. DNA of the CDR3: TGTGCCAGCAGCTTACCCCAGGGGTCGGTCTACGAGCAGTACTTC.

The rearrangement uses TRBV2 and TRBJ1-1; TRBD1 aligns across 7 bases. Germline lookup yields CDR1 SNHLY and CDR2 FYNNEI. The V gene end was trimmed by 6 bases and the J gene end by 3 bases; junction bases not matched to a gene: 7. This CDR3 is built from 14 residues. The CDR3 region is CASRGSTGYTEAFF. The CDR3 nucleotides read TGTGCCAGCAGGGGTTCGACAGGGTACACTGAAGCTTTCTTT.

This clone was picked up one time. The chain is built from TRBV9 and TRBJ2-3; 7 bases fit TRBD1. From germline, CDR1 is SGDLS and CDR2 YYNGEE. The CDR3 spans 15 residues. V trimming: 1 base; J trimming: 0 bases; junction bases outside the gene matches: 2. This CDR3 reads CASSVQGVSTDTQYF. The CDR3 bases are TGTGCCAGCAGCGTACAGGGGGTGAGCACAGATACGCAGTATTTT.

The genes are TRBV18 and TRBJ1-1; 7 bases map to TRBD1. The CDR3 runs 14 residues. V dropped 6 bases and J dropped 3; count of bases not matched to a gene: 7. Germline CDR1 is KGHSH and CDR2 is LQKENI. DNA for the CDR3: TGTGCCAGCTCCACCCGACAGGGAGACACTGAAGCTTTCTTT. It is translated as CASSTRQGDTEAFF.

The chain recombines TRBV7-8 with TRBJ2-3; D gene uncertain. Trimming took off 2 bases at V and 3 bases at J, with 6 bases between the two ends. Germline V gene sequence: CDR1 SGHVS, CDR2 FQNEAQ. This CDR3 is 13 amino acids long. CDR3 DNA: TGTGCCAGCAGCTTACCCCAAACAGATACGCAGTATTTT. Translation: CASSLPQTDTQYF.

The chain joins TRBV29-1 to TRBJ1-2; 10 nucleotides agree with TRBD1. Germline CDR1 reads SQVTM; CDR2 reads ANQGSEA. J was trimmed by 6 bases and V by 7 bases; bases with no gene match: 8. The CDR3 consists of 13 residues. Here the CDR3 DNA reads TGCAGCGGTAAGACAGGGGGCACGGATGGCTACACCTTC. Protein sequence: CSGKTGGTDGYTF.

DNA of the CDR3: TGCGCCAGCAGTTCCCCCCGGCAGGGGGCTGGCACTGAAGCTTTCTTT. Translating gives CASSSPRQGAGTEAFF. The chain recombines TRBV5-1 with TRBJ1-1; 8 bases align to TRBD1. Germline V CDR1 and CDR2: SGHRS, YFSETQ. J gave up 4 bases and V 5 bases, and 13 bases lay outside the gene matches. The CDR3 consists of 16 residues.

The chain joins TRBV7-3 to TRBJ1-1, with D unclear. V was shortened by 3 bases and J by 3 bases, with 8 bases between the two germline ends. From germline, CDR1 is SGHTA and CDR2 FQGTGA. CDR3 length: 13 amino acids. This chain's CDR3 is CASSLSGYTEAFF. DNA of the CDR3: TGTGCCAGCAGCTTGAGTGGTTACACTGAAGCTTTCTTT.

This chain joins TRBV28 and TRBJ1-2; D unclear. From germline, CDR1 is MDHEN and CDR2 SYDVKM. Trimming took off 6 bases at V and 0 bases at J, with 20 bases between the two ends. CDR3 length: 17 amino acids. This chain's CDR3 is CASSLQLMVNPNYGYTF. The DNA of the CDR3 is TGTGCCAGCAGCCTACAGCTTATGGTGAACCCTAACTATGGCTACACCTTC.

This clone was detected once. This chain joins TRBV15 and TRBJ2-5; D is perhaps TRBD2 (6 bases). CDR3 length: 15 residues. V was cut by 5 bases and J by 4 bases, with 17 bases left in between. Germline loops: CDR1 LNHNV, CDR2 YYDKDF (reference sequence). CDR3 region: CATSRIGGTRETQYF. CDR3 coding DNA: TGTGCCACCAGCCGAATTGGGGGGACCCGAGAGACCCAGTACTTC.

The gene calls are TRBV6-5 and TRBJ2-3; the D is unclear. CDR1 is MNHEY, CDR2 SVGAGI, per germline. The CDR3 has 16 residues. The germline V and J ends were trimmed by 2 bases and 0 bases, with 12 bases remaining between them. CDR3: CASSYLRGLSTDTQYF. CDR3 DNA: TGTGCCAGCAGTTACCTCAGAGGCCTTAGCACAGATACGCAGTATTTT.

This chain joins TRBV10-3 and TRBJ1-2, with no clear D. This CDR3 comprises 12 residues. Germline V gene sequence: CDR1 ENHRY, CDR2 SYGVKD. Trimming shortened V by 5 bases and J by 4 bases, and 8 bases separated the two germline ends. In DNA, the CDR3 is TGTGCCATCAGTCCGGAGACCTATGGCTACACCTTC. This gives the protein CAISPETYGYTF.

The chain couples TRBV19 to TRBJ2-7; D is possibly TRBD2 (7 bases). Germline V CDR1 and CDR2: LNHDA, SQIVND (reference sequence). The CDR3 runs 15 residues. Between the trimmed V and J ends, which lost 9 bases and 1 base, there was a span of 19 bases. CDR3: CASAVGGARSYEQYF. In DNA, the CDR3 is TGTGCCAGCGCCGTGGGGGGGGCGAGATCCTACGAGCAGTACTTC. The variable domain in full, completed from reference TRBV19 and TRBJ2-7, reads DGGITQSPKYLFRKEGQNVTLSCEQNLNHDAMYWYRQDPGQGLRLIYYSQIVNDFQKGDIAEGYSVSREKKESFPLTVTSAQKNPTAFYLCASAVGGARSYEQYFGPGTRLTVT.

The rearrangement uses TRBV11-2 and TRBJ2-7; 8 nucleotides match TRBD2. The germline V gene encodes CDR1 SGHAT and CDR2 FQNNGV. The CDR3 is 15 amino acids. After removal of 6 bases from V and 5 bases from J, the junction contained 12 bases not matched to a gene. CDR3 residues: CASSITAAGADEQYF. The CDR3 coding sequence is TGTGCCAGCAGTATTACCGCAGCGGGAGCGGACGAGCAGTACTTC.